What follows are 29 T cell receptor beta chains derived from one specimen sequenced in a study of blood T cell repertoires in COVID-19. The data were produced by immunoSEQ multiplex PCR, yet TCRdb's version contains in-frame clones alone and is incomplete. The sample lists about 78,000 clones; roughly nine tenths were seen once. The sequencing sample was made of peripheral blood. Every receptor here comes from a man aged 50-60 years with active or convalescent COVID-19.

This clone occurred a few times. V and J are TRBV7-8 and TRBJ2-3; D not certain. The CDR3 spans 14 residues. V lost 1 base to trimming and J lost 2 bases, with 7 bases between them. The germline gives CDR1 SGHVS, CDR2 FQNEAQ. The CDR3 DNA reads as TGTGCCAGCAGCTTAGGCACTAACACAGATACGCAGTATTTT. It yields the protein CASSLGTNTDTQYF.

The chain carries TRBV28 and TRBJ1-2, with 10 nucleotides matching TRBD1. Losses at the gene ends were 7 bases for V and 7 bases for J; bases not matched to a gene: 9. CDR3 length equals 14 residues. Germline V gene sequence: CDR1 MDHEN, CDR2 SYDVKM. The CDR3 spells CASTWGQGNAGYTF. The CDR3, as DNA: TGTGCCAGCACCTGGGGACAGGGGAATGCTGGCTACACCTTC.

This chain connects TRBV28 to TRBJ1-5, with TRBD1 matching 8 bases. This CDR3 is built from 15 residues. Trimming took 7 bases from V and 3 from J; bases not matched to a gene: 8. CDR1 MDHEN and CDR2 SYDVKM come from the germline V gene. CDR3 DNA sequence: TGTGCCAGCACCCCCGGACAGGGAGACAATCAGCCCCAGCATTTT. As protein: CASTPGQGDNQPQHF.

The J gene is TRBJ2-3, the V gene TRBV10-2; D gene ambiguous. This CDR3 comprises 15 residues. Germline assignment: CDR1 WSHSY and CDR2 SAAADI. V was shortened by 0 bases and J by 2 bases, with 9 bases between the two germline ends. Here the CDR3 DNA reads TGCGCCAGCAGTGAGTCCCCTTACACCACAGATACGCAGTATTTT. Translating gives CASSESPYTTDTQYF.

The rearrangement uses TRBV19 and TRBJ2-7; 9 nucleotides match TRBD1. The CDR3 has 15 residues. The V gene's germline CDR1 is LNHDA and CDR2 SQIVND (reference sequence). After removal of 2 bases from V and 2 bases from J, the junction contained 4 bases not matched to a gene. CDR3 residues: CASSITGTGTYEQYF. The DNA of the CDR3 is TGTGCCAGTAGTATAACCGGGACAGGGACCTACGAGCAGTACTTC.

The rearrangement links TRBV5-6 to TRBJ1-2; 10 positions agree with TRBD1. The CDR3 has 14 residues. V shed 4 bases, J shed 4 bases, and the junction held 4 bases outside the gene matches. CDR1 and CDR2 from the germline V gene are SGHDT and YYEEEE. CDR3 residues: CASSPGQGGYGYTF. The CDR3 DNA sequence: TGTGCCAGCAGCCCCGGACAGGGGGGCTATGGCTACACCTTC. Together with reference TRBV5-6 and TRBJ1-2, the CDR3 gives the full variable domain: DAGVTQSPTHLIKTRGQQVTLRCSPKSGHDTVSWYQQALGQGPQFIFQYYEEEERQRGNFPDRFSGHQFPNYSSELNVNALLLGDSALYLCASSPGQGGYGYTFGSGTRLTVV.

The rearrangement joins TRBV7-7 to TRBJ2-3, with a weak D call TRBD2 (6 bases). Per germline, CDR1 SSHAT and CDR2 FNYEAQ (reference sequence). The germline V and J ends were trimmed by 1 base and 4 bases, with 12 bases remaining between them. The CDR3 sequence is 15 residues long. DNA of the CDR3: TGTGCCAGCAGCTTAGAGACTAGAGGTGCAGATACGCAGTATTTT. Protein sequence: CASSLETRGADTQYF.

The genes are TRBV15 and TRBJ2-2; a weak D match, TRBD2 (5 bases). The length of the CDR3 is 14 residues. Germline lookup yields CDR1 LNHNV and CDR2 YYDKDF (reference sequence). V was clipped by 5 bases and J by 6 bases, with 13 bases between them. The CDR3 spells CATSFTSGAGELFF. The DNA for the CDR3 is TGTGCCACCAGCTTTACTAGTGGGGCCGGGGAGCTGTTTTTT. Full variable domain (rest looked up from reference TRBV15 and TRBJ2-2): DAMVIQNPRYQVTQFGKPVTLSCSQTLNHNVMYWYQQKSSQAPKLLFHYYDKDFNNEADTPDNFQSRRPNTSFCFLDIRSPGLGDTAMYLCATSFTSGAGELFFGEGSRLTVL.

CDR3 nucleotide sequence: TGTGCCAGCTCCCTAGGACAGGGGTCCTACAATGAGCAGTTCTTC. It encodes CASSLGQGSYNEQFF. The chain joins TRBV18 to TRBJ2-1; the match to TRBD1 covers 9 bases. This CDR3 spans 15 amino acids. Germline-derived CDR1 and CDR2 are KGHSH and LQKENI. Losses at the gene ends were 6 bases for V and 1 base for J; bases not matched to a gene: 4.

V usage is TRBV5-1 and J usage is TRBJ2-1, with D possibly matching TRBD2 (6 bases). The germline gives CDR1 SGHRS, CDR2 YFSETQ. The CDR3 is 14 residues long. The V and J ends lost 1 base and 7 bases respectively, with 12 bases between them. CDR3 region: CASSLLHGGNEQFF. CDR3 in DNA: TGCGCCAGCAGCTTGCTCCACGGAGGGAATGAGCAGTTCTTC.

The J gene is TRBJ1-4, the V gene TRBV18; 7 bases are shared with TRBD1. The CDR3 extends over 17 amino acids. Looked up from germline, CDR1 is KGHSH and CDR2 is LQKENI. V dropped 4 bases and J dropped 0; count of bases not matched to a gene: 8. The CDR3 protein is CASSRDSPAATNEKLFF. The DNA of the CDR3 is TGTGCCAGCTCACGGGACAGCCCCGCAGCAACTAATGAAAAACTGTTTTTT.

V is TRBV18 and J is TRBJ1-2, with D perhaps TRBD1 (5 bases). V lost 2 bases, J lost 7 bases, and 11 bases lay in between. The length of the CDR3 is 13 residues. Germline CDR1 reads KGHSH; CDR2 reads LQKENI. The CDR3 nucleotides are TGTGCCAGCTCACCAGGCCAGGGCTTTGGCTACACCTTC. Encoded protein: CASSPGQGFGYTF.

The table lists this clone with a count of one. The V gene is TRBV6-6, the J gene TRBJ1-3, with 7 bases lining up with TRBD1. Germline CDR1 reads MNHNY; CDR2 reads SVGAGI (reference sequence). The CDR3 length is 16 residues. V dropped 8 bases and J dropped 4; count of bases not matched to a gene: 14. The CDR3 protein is CASAKSRGREGNTIYF. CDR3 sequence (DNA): TGTGCCAGCGCAAAAAGCAGGGGGAGAGAAGGAAACACCATATATTTT.

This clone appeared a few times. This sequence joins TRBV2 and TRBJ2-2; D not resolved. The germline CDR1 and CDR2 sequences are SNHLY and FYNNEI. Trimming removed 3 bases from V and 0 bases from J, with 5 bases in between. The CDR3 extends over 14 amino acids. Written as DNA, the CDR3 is TGTGCCAGCAGTGACCAGGCGAACACCGGGGAGCTGTTTTTT. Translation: CASSDQANTGELFF.

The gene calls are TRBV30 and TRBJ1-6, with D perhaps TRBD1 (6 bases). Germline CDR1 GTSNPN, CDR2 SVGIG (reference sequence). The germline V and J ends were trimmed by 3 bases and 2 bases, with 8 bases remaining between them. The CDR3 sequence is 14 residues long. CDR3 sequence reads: CAWRDSPYNSPLHF. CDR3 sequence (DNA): TGTGCCTGGAGGGACAGTCCCTATAATTCACCCCTCCACTTT.

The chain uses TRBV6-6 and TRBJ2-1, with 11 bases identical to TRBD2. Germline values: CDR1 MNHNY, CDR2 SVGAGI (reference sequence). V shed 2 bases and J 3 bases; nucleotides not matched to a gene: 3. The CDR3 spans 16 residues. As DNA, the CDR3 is TGTGCCAGCAGTTACACTAGCGGGGGCCACTACAATGAGCAGTTCTTC. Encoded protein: CASSYTSGGHYNEQFF.

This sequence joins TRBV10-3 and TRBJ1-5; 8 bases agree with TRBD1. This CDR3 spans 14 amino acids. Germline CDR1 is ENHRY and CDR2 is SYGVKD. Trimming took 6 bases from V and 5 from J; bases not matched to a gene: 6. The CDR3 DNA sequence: TGTGCCATCAGGGAGGGGACAGGTTATCAGCCCCAGCATTTT. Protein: CAIREGTGYQPQHF.

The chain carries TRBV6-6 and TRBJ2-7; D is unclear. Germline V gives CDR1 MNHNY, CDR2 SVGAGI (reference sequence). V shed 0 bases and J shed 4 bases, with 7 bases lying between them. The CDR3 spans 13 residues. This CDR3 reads CASSYSPRYEQYV. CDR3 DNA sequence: TGTGCCAGCAGTTACTCTCCCAGATACGAGCAGTACGTC.

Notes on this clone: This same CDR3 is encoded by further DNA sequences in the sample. The CDR3 spells CASSRTAGNTIYF. The CDR3, as DNA: TGTGCCAGCAGCCGGACAGCTGGAAACACCATATATTTT. This sequence joins TRBV12-3 or TRBV12-4 and TRBJ1-3; D is possibly TRBD1 (6 bases). V lost 6 bases and J lost 2, with 8 bases in between. The CDR3 consists of 13 residues.

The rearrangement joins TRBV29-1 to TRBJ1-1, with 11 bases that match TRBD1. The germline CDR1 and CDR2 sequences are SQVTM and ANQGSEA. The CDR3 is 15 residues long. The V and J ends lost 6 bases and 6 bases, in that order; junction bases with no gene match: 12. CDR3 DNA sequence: TGCAGCGTCACGGGACAGGGGGGTTCCTGGGCTGAAGCTTTCTTT. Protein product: CSVTGQGGSWAEAFF. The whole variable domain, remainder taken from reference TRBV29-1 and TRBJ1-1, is SAVISQKPSRDICQRGTSLTIQCQVDSQVTMMFWYRQQPGQSLTLIATANQGSEATYESGFVIDKFPISRPNLTFSTLTVSNMSPEDSSIYLCSVTGQGGSWAEAFFGQGTRLTVV.

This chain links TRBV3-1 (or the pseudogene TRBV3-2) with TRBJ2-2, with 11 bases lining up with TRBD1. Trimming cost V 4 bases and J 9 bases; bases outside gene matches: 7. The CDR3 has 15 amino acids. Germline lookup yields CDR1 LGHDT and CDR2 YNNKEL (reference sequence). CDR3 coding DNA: TGTGCCAGCAGCCCCCGGGACAGGGGGTACCGGGAGCTGTTTTTT. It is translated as CASSPRDRGYRELFF.

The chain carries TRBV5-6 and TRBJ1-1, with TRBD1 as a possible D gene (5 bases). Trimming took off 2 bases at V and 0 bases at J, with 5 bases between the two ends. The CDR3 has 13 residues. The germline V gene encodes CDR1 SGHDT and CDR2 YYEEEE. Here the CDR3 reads CASSFRVNTEAFF. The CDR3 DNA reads TGTGCCAGCAGCTTCAGGGTGAACACTGAAGCTTTCTTT.

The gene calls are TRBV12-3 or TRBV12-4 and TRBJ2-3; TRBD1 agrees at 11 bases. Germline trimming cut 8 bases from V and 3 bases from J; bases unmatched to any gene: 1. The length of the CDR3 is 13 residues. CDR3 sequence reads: CASGTGGTDTQYF. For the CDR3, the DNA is TGTGCCAGCGGGACAGGGGGAACAGATACGCAGTATTTT.

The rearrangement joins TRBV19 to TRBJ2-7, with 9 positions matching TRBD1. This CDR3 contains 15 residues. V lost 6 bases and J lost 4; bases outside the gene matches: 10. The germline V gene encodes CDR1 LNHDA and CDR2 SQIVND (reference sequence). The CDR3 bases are TGTGCCAGTAGGCGCACTACAGGGGGCGATTACGAGCAGTACTTC. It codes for CASRRTTGGDYEQYF.

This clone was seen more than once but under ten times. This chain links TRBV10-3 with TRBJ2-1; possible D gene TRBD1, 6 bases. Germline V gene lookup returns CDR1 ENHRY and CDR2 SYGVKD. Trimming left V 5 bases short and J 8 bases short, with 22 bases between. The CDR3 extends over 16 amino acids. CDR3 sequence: CAISTKLITGFDEQFF. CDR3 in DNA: TGTGCCATCAGTACAAAGCTAATTACAGGGTTTGATGAGCAGTTCTTC.

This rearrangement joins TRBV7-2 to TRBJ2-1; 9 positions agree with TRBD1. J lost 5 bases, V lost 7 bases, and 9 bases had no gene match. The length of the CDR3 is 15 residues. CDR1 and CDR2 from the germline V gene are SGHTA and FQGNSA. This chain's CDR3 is CASILTGGLNNEQFF. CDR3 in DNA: TGTGCCAGCATCCTAACAGGGGGCCTCAACAATGAGCAGTTCTTC.

CDR3 sequence: CAWSEGNAYEQYF. Here the CDR3 DNA reads TGTGCCTGGAGTGAGGGGAACGCTTACGAGCAGTACTTC. This chain links TRBV30 with TRBJ2-7, with D perhaps TRBD1 (5 bases). Per germline, CDR1 GTSNPN and CDR2 SVGIG (reference sequence). Deletions cut 1 base from V and 4 bases from J, with 11 bases between. The CDR3 covers 13 residues.

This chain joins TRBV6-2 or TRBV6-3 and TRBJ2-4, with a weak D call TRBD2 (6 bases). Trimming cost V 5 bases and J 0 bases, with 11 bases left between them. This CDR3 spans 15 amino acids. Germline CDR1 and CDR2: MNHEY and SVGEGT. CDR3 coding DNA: TGTGCCAGCAGTAAGGGACTTCTAGCCAAAAACATTCAGTACTTC. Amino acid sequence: CASSKGLLAKNIQYF.

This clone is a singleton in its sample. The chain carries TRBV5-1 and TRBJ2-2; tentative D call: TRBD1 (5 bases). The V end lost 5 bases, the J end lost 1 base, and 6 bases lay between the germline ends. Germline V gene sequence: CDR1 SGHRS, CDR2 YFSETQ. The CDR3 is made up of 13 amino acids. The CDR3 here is CASSRGNTGELFF. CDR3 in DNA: TGCGCCAGCAGTAGGGGGAACACCGGGGAGCTGTTTTTT. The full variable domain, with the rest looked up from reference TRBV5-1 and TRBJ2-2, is KAGVTQTPRYLIKTRGQQVTLSCSPISGHRSVSWYQQTPGQGLQFLFEYFSETQRNKGNFPGRFSGRQFSNSRSEMNVSTLELGDSALYLCASSRGNTGELFFGEGSRLTVL.